The 20 T cell receptor beta chains below come from one sample, sequenced in a study of blood T cell repertoires in COVID-19. Profiling relied on immunoSEQ multiplex PCR, and the TCRdb table lists in-frame clones only, not all of them. Found here are approximately 130,000 clones, around four fifths of them singletons; the top ten hold 15% to 20%. Sequencing input: PBMCs or T cells enriched from blood (not recorded which). These receptors were obtained from a man aged 30 to 39 who had recovered from COVID-19.

The chain combines TRBV27 with TRBJ2-7; 9 bases align to TRBD2. Trimming removed 7 bases from V and 1 base from J; junction bases left unmatched: 8. This CDR3 comprises 15 residues. The germline V gene encodes CDR1 MNHEY and CDR2 SMNVEV (reference sequence). In DNA form, the CDR3 reads TGTGCCAGCACCACAGCGGGAGGTGGATCCTACGAGCAGTACTTC. It encodes CASTTAGGGSYEQYF.

The chain joins TRBV12-3 or TRBV12-4 to TRBJ2-1, with D possibly TRBD2 on 5 matching bases. The CDR3 length is 11 residues. The germline V and J ends were trimmed by 1 base and 10 bases, with 5 bases remaining between them. The chain's CDR3 is CASSLGREQFF. CDR3 sequence (DNA): TGTGCCAGCAGTTTAGGGAGGGAGCAGTTCTTC.

The rearrangement joins TRBV11-2 to TRBJ2-7; D may be TRBD1 (6 bases). Looked up from germline, CDR1 is SGHAT and CDR2 is FQNNGV. Between the trimmed V and J ends, which lost 1 base and 3 bases, there was a span of 13 bases. The CDR3 loop spans 15 amino acids. The CDR3 reads CASSLGRRDNYEQYV. The CDR3 DNA sequence: TGTGCCAGCAGCTTAGGACGCCGGGACAACTACGAGCAGTACGTC.

The chain employs TRBV19 and TRBJ2-3, with TRBD1 matching 7 bases. The J segment lost 2 bases and the V segment lost 5 bases, leaving 7 bases of the junction unmatched. CDR3 length: 15 amino acids. Germline V gives CDR1 LNHDA, CDR2 SQIVND (reference sequence). CDR3 residues: CASSVRDRATDTQYF. The CDR3 nucleotides read TGTGCCAGTAGTGTCCGGGACAGAGCCACAGATACGCAGTATTTT.

DNA for the CDR3: TGTGCCAGCAGCTTAGAGACTAGCCAAGAGACCCAGTACTTC. Translation: CASSLETSQETQYF. The genes are TRBV7-9 and TRBJ2-5; TRBD2 might be the D (6 bases). CDR3 size: 14 residues. Trimming cost V 1 base and J 1 base, with 7 bases left between them. Germline CDR1 reads SEHNR; CDR2 reads FQNEAQ (reference sequence).

This clone was counted once. CDR3: CASSVGLAGSSTDTQYF. DNA for the CDR3: TGTGCCAGCAGCGTAGGGTTGGCGGGGTCTAGCACAGATACGCAGTATTTT. V is TRBV9 and J is TRBJ2-3, with D perhaps matching TRBD2 (6 bases). Germline loops: CDR1 SGDLS, CDR2 YYNGEE. This CDR3 is 17 amino acids long. Between the trimmed V and J ends, which lost 0 bases and 0 bases, there was a span of 14 bases.

In this sample, this clone turned up once. The chain carries TRBV4-1 and TRBJ2-7; possible D gene TRBD1, 5 bases. Germline CDR1 reads MGHRA; CDR2 reads YSYEKL. The CDR3 consists of 14 residues. V shed 0 bases and J shed 2 bases, with 8 bases lying between them. The CDR3, as DNA: TGCGCCAGCAGCCAAGATGACAGTACCTACGAGCAGTACGTC. It yields the protein CASSQDDSTYEQYV.

The chain has TRBV5-1 and TRBJ2-5; 8 bases align to TRBD2. CDR3 length: 15 amino acids. Unmatched junction bases numbered 6, after V lost 0 bases and J lost 5 bases. CDR1 is SGHRS, CDR2 YFSETQ, per germline. The CDR3 DNA reads as TGCGCCAGCAGCTTGGCTCGGGGGGGCCGTGAGACCCAGTACTTC. Amino acid sequence: CASSLARGGRETQYF.

The table lists this clone with a count of one. The V gene is TRBV28, the J gene TRBJ1-1, with unresolved D. The V and J ends lost 3 bases and 6 bases respectively, with 5 bases between them. Germline assignment: CDR1 MDHEN and CDR2 SYDVKM. This CDR3 comprises 11 residues. The CDR3 region is CASSFVAEAFF. CDR3 nucleotides: TGTGCCAGCAGTTTTGTCGCTGAAGCTTTCTTT.

The gene calls are TRBV5-1 and TRBJ1-3, with D possibly matching TRBD1 (5 bases). CDR3 size: 15 residues. CDR1 SGHRS and CDR2 YFSETQ come from the germline V gene. The V end was cut by 1 base, the J end by 0 bases, with 8 bases between. For the CDR3, the DNA is TGCGCCAGCAGCTTGAGGGGTATCTCTGGAAACACCATATATTTT. As protein: CASSLRGISGNTIYF.

V and J are TRBV5-6 and TRBJ2-2; 8 bases fit TRBD2. Germline V lookup: CDR1 SGHDT, CDR2 YYEEEE. Trimming cost V 0 bases and J 1 base; bases outside gene matches: 2. The CDR3 spans 16 residues. CDR3 sequence (DNA): TGTGCCAGCAGCTTGGTTAGCGGGATGAACACCGGGGAGCTGTTTTTT. It codes for CASSLVSGMNTGELFF.

In its sample, this clone was seen a few times. The chain employs TRBV3-1 (or the pseudogene TRBV3-2) and TRBJ2-7, with a weak D call TRBD2 (5 bases). Germline-derived CDR1 and CDR2 are LGHDT and YNNKEL (reference sequence). With 0 bases removed from V and 3 bases from J, the gap between germline ends came to 21 bases. The CDR3 has 18 amino acids. DNA for the CDR3: TGTGCCAGCAGCCAAGATCTTAATTTGGGTAATAGCGTCTACGAGCAGTACTTC. This codes for CASSQDLNLGNSVYEQYF.

The V call is TRBV2, the J call TRBJ1-1, with 9 bases aligning to TRBD1. CDR1 SNHLY and CDR2 FYNNEI come from the germline V gene. This CDR3 comprises 12 residues. Trimming cost V 10 bases and J 3 bases; bases outside gene matches: 3. CDR3: CATGQGYTEAFF. The CDR3 DNA sequence: TGTGCCACCGGACAGGGGTACACTGAAGCTTTCTTT.

The rearrangement links TRBV7-6 to TRBJ1-1; TRBD1 aligns across 7 bases. Trimming took 2 bases from V and 4 from J; bases not matched to a gene: 10. Germline CDR1 SGHVS, CDR2 FNYEAQ. This CDR3 has 16 residues. The CDR3 region has the DNA TGTGCCAGCAGCTTAATTCAGGGGGTAACGAGCACTGAAGCTTTCTTT. It is translated as CASSLIQGVTSTEAFF.

The chain has TRBV2 and TRBJ2-1; 8 bases match TRBD2. V lost 7 bases, J lost 2 bases, and 7 bases stayed unmatched. Germline V CDR1 and CDR2: SNHLY, FYNNEI. The CDR3 runs 15 residues. The CDR3 DNA reads TGTGCCAGCACCGAGCGGGGACTAGCCTACAATGAGCAGTTCTTC. Translating gives CASTERGLAYNEQFF.

This clone was found a few times. V and J are TRBV5-1 and TRBJ1-2, with a tentative D call TRBD1 (5 bases). CDR1 is SGHRS, CDR2 YFSETQ, per germline. The CDR3 totals 15 residues. Trimming removed 2 bases from V and 4 bases from J, with 15 bases in between. The DNA of the CDR3 is TGCGCCAGCAGCTTACAGGACGGTGGGCGCTATGGCTACACCTTC. It translates to CASSLQDGGRYGYTF.

The chain couples TRBV3-1 (or the pseudogene TRBV3-2) to TRBJ2-2; 15 positions agree with TRBD2. Germline CDR1 is LGHDT and CDR2 is YNNKEL (reference sequence). After removal of 1 base from V and 6 bases from J, the junction contained 3 bases not matched to a gene. The length of the CDR3 is 17 residues. The CDR3 DNA is TGTGCCAGCAGCCAAGCGGGACTAGCGGGAGGTTCCGGGGAGCTGTTTTTT. Translated, it gives CASSQAGLAGGSGELFF.

V and J are TRBV18 and TRBJ1-2, with D perhaps TRBD1 (6 bases). The CDR3 length is 15 residues. The ends were cut back, 2 bases at V and 6 bases at J, with 16 bases in the middle. CDR1 is KGHSH, CDR2 LQKENI, per germline. The CDR3 reads CASSPVSQGIHGYTF. The CDR3 bases are TGTGCCAGCTCACCAGTGTCACAGGGTATCCATGGCTACACCTTC.

The chain is built from TRBV20-1 and TRBJ1-4, with 7 bases aligning to TRBD1. V was pared by 3 bases and J by 2 bases, with 6 bases of the junction left unmatched. CDR1 is DFQATT and CDR2 is SNEGSKA in the germline V gene (reference sequence). This CDR3 comprises 15 residues. The CDR3 nucleotides read TGCAGTGCTAGTAGACAGGGAAGGACTAATGAAAAACTGTTTTTT. Its translation is CSASRQGRTNEKLFF.

The chain recombines TRBV27 with TRBJ2-6, with unresolved D. V lost 3 bases and J lost 0, with 9 bases in between. The CDR3 runs to 16 residues. Germline V lookup: CDR1 MNHEY, CDR2 SMNVEV (reference sequence). The DNA of the CDR3 is TGTGCCAGCAGTTTGAACTTCGACTCTGGGGCCAACGTCCTGACTTTC. It yields the protein CASSLNFDSGANVLTF. The full variable domain, rest sourced from reference TRBV27 and TRBJ2-6, is EAQVTQNPRYLITVTGKKLTVTCSQNMNHEYMSWYRQDPGLGLRQIYYSMNVEVTDKGDVPEGYKVSRKEKRNFPLILESPSPNQTSLYFCASSLNFDSGANVLTFGAGSRLTVL.